This is a list of T cell receptor beta chains from one sample in a study of blood T cell repertoires in COVID-19. Sequencing was performed with immunoSEQ multiplex PCR; in TCRdb, only in-frame clones are kept and a portion is missing. The sample has approximately 27,000 clones, roughly nine tenths seen once. Sequenced material: peripheral blood. The receptors come from a human donor with acute or convalescent COVID-19. The donor label of this sample is uncertain. CDR3s include the opening cysteine and the closing phenylalanine or tryptophan. The D gene is left open where the match is weak. Clone sizes are given selectively: once, few, many, or a class where the clone is expanded.

CDR3nt: TGCAGCGTCGTTGATTACCAGGGGGTCGGTGGCTACACCTTC; CDR3aa: CSVVDYQGVGGYTF; v_gene: TRBV29-1; d_gene: TRBD1; abundance: -; j_gene: TRBJ1-2
CDR3nt: TGTGCCAGCTCACCACCGACAGTCGGCAGTGGAAAACTGTTTTTT; CDR3aa: CASSPPTVGSGKLFF; v_gene: TRBV18; d_gene: -; abundance: few; j_gene: TRBJ1-4
CDR3nt: TGTGCCAGCAGCGTCCGGGGTTTTGTGGCCCAGCATTTT; CDR3aa: CASSVRGFVAQHF; v_gene: TRBV6-5; d_gene: -; abundance: -; j_gene: TRBJ1-5
CDR3nt: TGTGCCAGCAGCGGAAGTATGGACTCGGGGGCCAACGTCCTGACTTTC; CDR3aa: CASSGSMDSGANVLTF; v_gene: TRBV7-9; d_gene: -; abundance: -; j_gene: TRBJ2-6
CDR3nt: TGTGCCTGGTCGGTATCGACTGGAGCTTATGGCTACACCTTC; CDR3aa: CAWSVSTGAYGYTF; v_gene: TRBV30; d_gene: -; abundance: once; j_gene: TRBJ1-2
CDR3nt: TGTGCCAGCAGTGACCCAGGACTAGCGGGAGGGTTACACTCCTACAATGAGCAGTTCTTC; CDR3aa: CASSDPGLAGGLHSYNEQFF; v_gene: TRBV2; d_gene: TRBD2; abundance: -; j_gene: TRBJ2-1
CDR3nt: TGTGCCATCAGTGATCTAACAGATACGCAGTATTTT; CDR3aa: CAISDLTDTQYF; v_gene: TRBV10-3; d_gene: -; abundance: -; j_gene: TRBJ2-3
CDR3nt: TGTGCCAGCAGGGCACCGGGACAGGGGAGAGGGGAGCAGTACTTC; CDR3aa: CASRAPGQGRGEQYF; v_gene: TRBV5-4; d_gene: TRBD1; abundance: -; j_gene: TRBJ2-7
CDR3nt: TGTGCCACCAGCCAAGTCGGGAGCTCCTACAATGAGCAGTTCTTC; CDR3aa: CATSQVGSSYNEQFF; v_gene: TRBV24-1; d_gene: -; abundance: once; j_gene: TRBJ2-1
CDR3nt: TGTGCCAGCAGCCGTTCGCTGGACAGGGGGCAGAATGGCTACACCTTC; CDR3aa: CASSRSLDRGQNGYTF; v_gene: TRBV5-6; d_gene: TRBD1; abundance: -; j_gene: TRBJ1-2
CDR3nt: TGTGCCAGCAGCACGCCGGGACAAGAGACCCAGTACTTC; CDR3aa: CASSTPGQETQYF; v_gene: TRBV5-4; d_gene: -; abundance: -; j_gene: TRBJ2-5
CDR3nt: TGTGCCAGTACCGTGCCGGGACAGGGGGCAAACAACTATGGCTACACCTTC; CDR3aa: CASTVPGQGANNYGYTF; v_gene: TRBV19; d_gene: TRBD1; abundance: -; j_gene: TRBJ1-2
CDR3nt: TGTGCCAGCAGCAAACTAACCGGGGGACAGCGCAATGAGCAGTTCTTC; CDR3aa: CASSKLTGGQRNEQFF; v_gene: TRBV3-1/TRBV3-2; d_gene: -; abundance: -; j_gene: TRBJ2-1
CDR3nt: TGTGCCAGCTCACCGGCCCAGGGGCTCACCGGGGAGCTGTTTTTT; CDR3aa: CASSPAQGLTGELFF; v_gene: TRBV18; d_gene: -; abundance: -; j_gene: TRBJ2-2
CDR3nt: TGTGCCAGCAGCAAATCCCCAATAGAGGGGGTGAGAAGCAATCAGCCCCAGCATTTT; CDR3aa: CASSKSPIEGVRSNQPQHF; v_gene: TRBV21-1; d_gene: -; abundance: -; j_gene: TRBJ1-5
CDR3nt: TGTGCCAGCAGCTTAGCGGGGGGGGGTCAAGAGACCCAGTACTTC; CDR3aa: CASSLAGGGQETQYF; v_gene: TRBV7-2; d_gene: TRBD2; abundance: -; j_gene: TRBJ2-5
CDR3nt: TGTGCCAGCAGTGAAGCCGGCGACAGGGGGGAGACCCAGTACTTC; CDR3aa: CASSEAGDRGETQYF; v_gene: TRBV2; d_gene: TRBD1; abundance: -; j_gene: TRBJ2-5
CDR3nt: TGTGCCAGCAGCTTCCGGGACAGGGGGCGCGAAAAACTGTTTTTT; CDR3aa: CASSFRDRGREKLFF; v_gene: TRBV7-9; d_gene: TRBD1; abundance: -; j_gene: TRBJ1-4
CDR3nt: TGTGCCAGCAGCCGGGACACACAAGAGACCCAGTACTTC; CDR3aa: CASSRDTQETQYF; v_gene: TRBV11-3; d_gene: -; abundance: -; j_gene: TRBJ2-5
CDR3nt: TGTGCCAGCAGCTTGCTAGGGGTGTCCCAGCATTTT; CDR3aa: CASSLLGVSQHF; v_gene: TRBV7-9; d_gene: -; abundance: -; j_gene: TRBJ1-5
CDR3nt: TGTGCCAGCAGCCAAGAAGGCAGGCACGACCAGCCCCAGCATTTT; CDR3aa: CASSQEGRHDQPQHF; v_gene: TRBV4-2; d_gene: -; abundance: -; j_gene: TRBJ1-5
CDR3nt: TGTGCCAGCAGCTACCCAGGGGCCGGGGAGCTGTTTTTT; CDR3aa: CASSYPGAGELFF; v_gene: TRBV11-2; d_gene: -; abundance: -; j_gene: TRBJ2-2
CDR3nt: TGTGCCAGCAGCCTGGGGGGCAGGGGACGCCTATACGAGCAGTACTTC; CDR3aa: CASSLGGRGRLYEQYF; v_gene: TRBV5-5; d_gene: -; abundance: -; j_gene: TRBJ2-7
CDR3nt: TGTGCCAGCAGCTCCAAAGACCGGGACAGCCATAATGAGCAGTTCTTC; CDR3aa: CASSSKDRDSHNEQFF; v_gene: TRBV5-6; d_gene: TRBD1; abundance: -; j_gene: TRBJ2-1
CDR3nt: TGTGCCAGCTCACGCGACAGTGGTCTTAACTATGGCTACACCTTC; CDR3aa: CASSRDSGLNYGYTF; v_gene: TRBV18; d_gene: -; abundance: -; j_gene: TRBJ1-2
CDR3nt: TGTGCCAGCAGCCTACAGGGGTGGGAAGAGACCCAGTACTTC; CDR3aa: CASSLQGWEETQYF; v_gene: TRBV3-1/TRBV3-2; d_gene: TRBD1; abundance: -; j_gene: TRBJ2-5
CDR3nt: TGTGCCAGCAGCTTAGGGGTGCCCTACGACAGGGGGAGAGAAAAACTGTTTTTT; CDR3aa: CASSLGVPYDRGREKLFF; v_gene: TRBV11-3; d_gene: TRBD1; abundance: -; j_gene: TRBJ1-4
CDR3nt: TGTGCCAGCAGGCCAACAGGGAGCTCCTACGAGCAGTACTTC; CDR3aa: CASRPTGSSYEQYF; v_gene: TRBV6-5; d_gene: -; abundance: -; j_gene: TRBJ2-7
CDR3nt: TGCGCCAGCAGCTTAGTAGCGGGACGGGGGTACGAGCAGTACTTC; CDR3aa: CASSLVAGRGYEQYF; v_gene: TRBV5-1; d_gene: TRBD2; abundance: -; j_gene: TRBJ2-7
CDR3nt: TGTGCCAGCAGCCAAGAGTATGCCAGCGGCGATACGCAGTATTTT; CDR3aa: CASSQEYASGDTQYF; v_gene: TRBV14; d_gene: -; abundance: -; j_gene: TRBJ2-3
CDR3nt: TGTGCCAGCAGCAAGCGACAGGGCTCCTACAATGAGCAGTTCTTC; CDR3aa: CASSKRQGSYNEQFF; v_gene: TRBV7-9; d_gene: TRBD1; abundance: -; j_gene: TRBJ2-1
CDR3nt: TGTGCCATCAGTGAGCCCGACAGGGTCTATGGCTACACCTTC; CDR3aa: CAISEPDRVYGYTF; v_gene: TRBV10-3; d_gene: TRBD1; abundance: -; j_gene: TRBJ1-2
CDR3nt: TGCAGCGGGAAGGAGCCAGGGAGGGATACGCAGTATTTT; CDR3aa: CSGKEPGRDTQYF; v_gene: TRBV29-1; d_gene: -; abundance: -; j_gene: TRBJ2-3
CDR3nt: TGTGCCAGCAGTGACTCGAATTGGGGGTCACAGGGAGATACGCAGTATTTT; CDR3aa: CASSDSNWGSQGDTQYF; v_gene: TRBV6-4; d_gene: -; abundance: -; j_gene: TRBJ2-3
CDR3nt: TGTGCCAGCAGGTACACGACTAGCGGGGGGACTCGGAATGAGCAGTTCTTC; CDR3aa: CASRYTTSGGTRNEQFF; v_gene: TRBV2; d_gene: TRBD2; abundance: -; j_gene: TRBJ2-1
CDR3nt: TGTGCCAGCAGCGTACTAACAGGGGGGAACACTGAAGCTTTCTTT; CDR3aa: CASSVLTGGNTEAFF; v_gene: TRBV9; d_gene: TRBD1; abundance: -; j_gene: TRBJ1-1
CDR3nt: TGTGCCAGCTCACCACCGCGAACAGGACATGAAAAACTGTTTTTT; CDR3aa: CASSPPRTGHEKLFF; v_gene: TRBV18; d_gene: -; abundance: once; j_gene: TRBJ1-4
CDR3nt: TGTGCCCTTCTAGTTGTAGCTAACTATGGCTACACCTTC; CDR3aa: CALLVVANYGYTF; v_gene: TRBV25-1; d_gene: -; abundance: -; j_gene: TRBJ1-2
CDR3nt: TGTGCCAGCAGCTTATCCCGGGGACAGGGCCAAGAGACCCAGTACTTC; CDR3aa: CASSLSRGQGQETQYF; v_gene: TRBV11-3; d_gene: TRBD1; abundance: once; j_gene: TRBJ2-5
CDR3nt: TGTGCCAGCAGCCCCCTACCCCCTCGGACAGTCCCGCGGTTCTTC; CDR3aa: CASSPLPPRTVPRFF; v_gene: TRBV5-8; d_gene: -; abundance: once; j_gene: TRBJ2-1
CDR3nt: TGTGCGAACCGGGACAGGGGCTTGAGGGAGCAGTACTTC; CDR3aa: CANRDRGLREQYF; v_gene: TRBV19; d_gene: TRBD1; abundance: -; j_gene: TRBJ2-7
CDR3nt: TGTGCCAGCAGCACAACAGACAATGAGCAGTTCTTC; CDR3aa: CASSTTDNEQFF; v_gene: TRBV11-3; d_gene: -; abundance: -; j_gene: TRBJ2-1
CDR3nt: TGTGCCCCAACACTAGCGGGGTACAAAGAGACCCAGTACTTC; CDR3aa: CAPTLAGYKETQYF; v_gene: TRBV30; d_gene: TRBD2; abundance: -; j_gene: TRBJ2-5
CDR3nt: TGTGCCGGAGCGGGGGGGGCAGATACGCAGTATTTT; CDR3aa: CAGAGGADTQYF; v_gene: TRBV30; d_gene: TRBD2; abundance: -; j_gene: TRBJ2-3
CDR3nt: TGCGCCAGCAGCTGGCAACAGGGTGGGTTCTACGAGCAGTACTTC; CDR3aa: CASSWQQGGFYEQYF; v_gene: TRBV5-1; d_gene: -; abundance: -; j_gene: TRBJ2-7
CDR3nt: TGTGCCAGTAGTGGGCTAGCGGGAGGGCCCCGCTCCTACGAGCAGTACTTC; CDR3aa: CASSGLAGGPRSYEQYF; v_gene: TRBV19; d_gene: TRBD2; abundance: once; j_gene: TRBJ2-7
CDR3nt: TGCGCCAGCAGAAGGGAGGATACTAACTATGGCTACACCTTC; CDR3aa: CASRREDTNYGYTF; v_gene: TRBV5-1; d_gene: -; abundance: -; j_gene: TRBJ1-2
CDR3nt: TGTGCCAGCAGCCCAACAGGGATCCATGAGCAGTTCTTC; CDR3aa: CASSPTGIHEQFF; v_gene: TRBV11-3; d_gene: -; abundance: -; j_gene: TRBJ2-1
CDR3nt: TGTGCCAGCAGCCTGGGCCACGCCGGAAACACCATATATTTT; CDR3aa: CASSLGHAGNTIYF; v_gene: TRBV7-9; d_gene: -; abundance: -; j_gene: TRBJ1-3
CDR3nt: TGCGCCAGCAGCTTGACAGGGGAGAGGGCAGATACGCAGTATTTT; CDR3aa: CASSLTGERADTQYF; v_gene: TRBV5-1; d_gene: TRBD1; abundance: -; j_gene: TRBJ2-3
CDR3nt: TGTGCCAGCACGGACAGGCCGAACACCGGGGAGCTGTTTTTT; CDR3aa: CASTDRPNTGELFF; v_gene: TRBV7-9; d_gene: TRBD1; abundance: -; j_gene: TRBJ2-2
CDR3nt: TGTGCCAGCAGCAGGATACCGCCCTACGAGCAGTACTTC; CDR3aa: CASSRIPPYEQYF; v_gene: TRBV2; d_gene: -; abundance: -; j_gene: TRBJ2-7